These T cell receptor beta chains were read from a single sample in a study of neurological immune-mediated disorders. One entry per CDR3 protein, called by TCRdb with MiXCR from the 5' RACE reads. The sample lists around 67,000 distinct CDR3 sequences, around 5% seen once, with less than 7.5% in the top ten. Material for sequencing was PBMCs. These receptors all stem from a young man with multiple sclerosis. Both conserved end residues are part of each CDR3. The order of the fields is CDR3 protein, J gene, V gene, D gene. A D gene is named only where the DNA matches it firmly.

CASSLSTLGQRHF	TRBJ2-3	TRBV27	-
CASSPLGTSGVGELFF	TRBJ2-2	TRBV7-2	TRBD2
CASSQGGGRANSPLNF	TRBJ1-6	TRBV9	-
CASSTGGEQFF	TRBJ2-1	TRBV3-1	TRBD2
CASSPMGDASTDTQYF	TRBJ2-3	TRBV12-3/TRBV12-4	-
CSARPGDSLNSPLNF	TRBJ1-6	TRBV20-1	TRBD1
CAIRQSGTNNEQFF	TRBJ2-1	TRBV10-3	-
CSAKGSNQPQNF	TRBJ1-5	TRBV20-1	-
CASSYGQPLGYTF	TRBJ1-2	TRBV6-2/TRBV6-3	-
CASSDRGNTGELFF	TRBJ2-2	TRBV5-1	TRBD1
CSATDRVYEQFF	TRBJ2-1	TRBV20-1	TRBD1
CSAPASGVWTDTQYF	TRBJ2-3	TRBV20-1	-
CASSVGGQGTYEQYF	TRBJ2-7	TRBV9	TRBD1
CASSPMYPTYEQYF	TRBJ2-7	TRBV5-1	-
CSISWNKVLTF	TRBJ2-6	TRBV29-1	-
CSAKYGTGANVLTF	TRBJ2-6	TRBV20-1	-
CSAITEGGFNYGYTF	TRBJ1-2	TRBV20-1	-
CSAPGSLSSTDTQYF	TRBJ2-3	TRBV20-1	-
CASSLVGGAMNTEAFF	TRBJ1-1	TRBV5-1	-
CSATRGSDTQYF	TRBJ2-3	TRBV20-1	TRBD1
CASSPAPRGSGNTIYF	TRBJ1-3	TRBV7-2	-
CASSITGELFF	TRBJ2-2	TRBV12-3/TRBV12-4	-
CASSLTGFPYEQYF	TRBJ2-7	TRBV9	-
CASRGQGLAKNIQYF	TRBJ2-4	TRBV7-9	TRBD1
CSAAIRQNTEAFF	TRBJ1-1	TRBV20-1	-
CATSDLSKGNEQFF	TRBJ2-1	TRBV24-1	-
CASSSGLNQPQNF	TRBJ1-5	TRBV28	-